The present T cell receptor beta chain was sequenced within a study of control samples from healthy donors and cancer patients. TCRdb's copy holds only in-frame clones and misses some; the assay was immunoSEQ multiplex PCR. The sample holds about 120,000 clones, 75% to 90% seen once. Germline V gene data show CDR1 as LNHDA and CDR2 as SQIVND (reference sequence). V lost 0 bases and J lost 7, with 10 bases in between. The CDR3 loop spans 14 amino acids. The chain carries TRBV19 and TRBJ1-5; D call uncertain. The clonotype was recovered from a woman aged 50 to 60 with colorectal cancer. The sample consisted of PBMCs. The CDR3 DNA reads TGTGCCAGTAGTATAGAGAGGGCAGAACAGCCCCAGCATTTT. It encodes CASSIERAEQPQHF.